These 22 T cell receptor beta chains share one sample of origin, sequenced in a study of blood T cell repertoires in COVID-19. Using immunoSEQ multiplex PCR, the repertoire was profiled, and TCRdb retains in-frame clones only, with some absent. The repertoire holds more than 95,000 clones, with 88% as singletons. Material: peripheral blood. The source of these receptors is a man in his fifties with acute or convalescent COVID-19.

V and J are TRBV30 and TRBJ1-2; no firm D call. The CDR3 is 11 residues long. Trimming shortened V by 5 bases and J by 3 bases, and 7 bases separated the two germline ends. Germline V gene sequence: CDR1 GTSNPN, CDR2 SVGIG (reference sequence). The CDR3 loop reads CAWSTYYGYTF. In DNA, the CDR3 is TGTGCCTGGTCCACTTACTATGGCTACACCTTC. The whole variable domain, remainder taken from reference TRBV30 and TRBJ1-2, is SQTIHQWPATLVQPVGSPLSLECTVEGTSNPNLYWYRQAAGRGLQLLFYSVGIGQISSEVPQNLSASRPQDRQFILSSKKLLLSDSGFYLCAWSTYYGYTFGSGTRLTVV.

V and J are TRBV7-2 and TRBJ1-1, with 8 positions matching TRBD1. V lost 5 bases and J lost 1; bases outside the gene matches: 3. CDR1 and CDR2 (germline): SGHTA, FQGNSA. The CDR3 is 14 amino acids. The CDR3 bases are TGTGCCAGCAGCCAGGGGGCAGGGAACACTGAAGCTTTCTTT. Protein sequence: CASSQGAGNTEAFF.

This clone has only a few counts. V is TRBV11-3 and J is TRBJ2-3; D might be TRBD2 (6 bases). V was clipped by 1 base and J by 2 bases, with 16 bases between them. This CDR3 spans 17 amino acids. Germline CDR1 and CDR2: SGHNT and YENEEA. DNA of the CDR3: TGTGCCAGCAGCTTAGTACGGTGGGAGGCGTCCACAGATACGCAGTATTTT. Translated, it gives CASSLVRWEASTDTQYF.

The chain carries TRBV19 and TRBJ1-1; D remains ambiguous. Looked up from germline, CDR1 is LNHDA and CDR2 is SQIVND (reference sequence). The CDR3 loop spans 12 amino acids. V dropped 6 bases and J dropped 4 bases, with 9 bases sitting between them. CDR3 sequence (DNA): TGTGCCAGTAGAAAGTGGAGCACTGAAGCTTTCTTT. It codes for CASRKWSTEAFF.

The V call is TRBV4-1, the J call TRBJ1-2; D may be TRBD1 (6 bases). Germline V gene sequence: CDR1 MGHRA, CDR2 YSYEKL. The CDR3 has 16 amino acids. Trimming shortened V by 0 bases and J by 2 bases, and 13 bases separated the two germline ends. CDR3 DNA sequence: TGCGCCAGCAGCCAAGATTGGACAGTGCTCAACTATGGCTACACCTTC. Its protein product is CASSQDWTVLNYGYTF.

V and J are TRBV6-2 or TRBV6-3 and TRBJ1-5; D gene uncertain. V shed 5 bases and J shed 5 bases, with 16 bases lying between them. Germline lookup yields CDR1 MNHEY and CDR2 SVGEGT. CDR3 size: 15 residues. CDR3 region: CASSRVRGAHQPQHF. In DNA, the CDR3 is TGTGCCAGCAGTCGGGTCAGAGGTGCTCATCAGCCCCAGCATTTT.

The chain employs TRBV7-2 and TRBJ1-3; a weak D match, TRBD1 (6 bases). V was clipped by 1 base and J by 2 bases, with 6 bases between them. CDR3 length: 14 residues. Germline CDR1 is SGHTA and CDR2 is FQGNSA. CDR3 region: CASSLDRAGNTIYF. The CDR3 DNA follows: TGTGCCAGCAGCTTAGACAGGGCTGGAAACACCATATATTTT.

This clone has only a few counts. This CDR3 reads CASSPYPDTQYF. In nucleotides, the CDR3 is TGTGCCAGCTCACCGTATCCAGATACGCAGTATTTT. This chain uses TRBV18 with TRBJ2-3, with D unresolved. Germline lookup yields CDR1 KGHSH and CDR2 LQKENI. There are 12 residues in the CDR3. V lost 3 bases and J lost 4, with 5 bases in between.

The chain recombines TRBV30 with TRBJ1-5; TRBD1 matches 8 bases. In germline, CDR1 is GTSNPN, CDR2 SVGIG (reference sequence). The length of the CDR3 is 13 residues. V was clipped by 2 bases and J by 6 bases; unmatched bases: 3. CDR3: CAWSMTGVQPQHF. The CDR3 bases are TGTGCCTGGAGTATGACAGGGGTTCAGCCCCAGCATTTT. Full variable domain (remainder filled in from reference TRBV30 and TRBJ1-5): SQTIHQWPATLVQPVGSPLSLECTVEGTSNPNLYWYRQAAGRGLQLLFYSVGIGQISSEVPQNLSASRPQDRQFILSSKKLLLSDSGFYLCAWSMTGVQPQHFGDGTRLSIL.

The chain uses TRBV11-2 and TRBJ2-1; D is possibly TRBD2 (5 bases). The ends were cut back, 4 bases at V and 6 bases at J, with 16 bases in the middle. The germline CDR1 and CDR2 sequences are SGHAT and FQNNGV. This CDR3 has 15 amino acids. The CDR3 protein is CASSSAGRVGNEQFF. CDR3 sequence (DNA): TGTGCCAGCAGCTCCGCGGGTAGGGTGGGCAATGAGCAGTTCTTC.

The chain couples TRBV9 to TRBJ2-7; tentative D call: TRBD1 (9 bases). The CDR3 runs to 19 residues. V dropped 0 bases and J dropped 6 bases, with 28 bases sitting between them. Germline V gives CDR1 SGDLS, CDR2 YYNGEE. The CDR3 bases are TGTGCCAGCAGCGTAGAGGACAGGGGCCCAGCGGGAGACGGGGGCGAGCAGTACTTC. As protein: CASSVEDRGPAGDGGEQYF. The full variable domain, with the rest looked up from reference TRBV9 and TRBJ2-7, is DSGVTQTPKHLITATGQRVTLRCSPRSGDLSVYWYQQSLDQGLQFLIQYYNGEERAKGNILERFSAQQFPDLHSELNLSSLELGDSALYFCASSVEDRGPAGDGGEQYFGPGTRLTVT.

The CDR3 is CASSRSQGYNSPLHF. CDR3 nucleotide sequence: TGTGCCAGCTCACGGTCTCAGGGGTATAATTCACCCCTCCACTTT. The rearrangement uses TRBV18 and TRBJ1-6; the D gene is possibly TRBD1 (6 bases). This CDR3 comprises 15 residues. The germline CDR1 and CDR2 sequences are KGHSH and LQKENI. Trimming pared 4 bases from V and 4 bases from J, leaving 11 bases between.

V is TRBV5-4 and J is TRBJ1-6, with D possibly matching TRBD1 (6 bases). Germline CDR1 and CDR2: SGHNT and YYREEE (reference sequence). Trimming removed 9 bases at V and 7 bases at J, with 11 bases between. The CDR3 consists of 12 residues. The CDR3 coding sequence is TGTGCCATGCGACAGGTCAATTCACCCCTCCACTTT. This gives the protein CAMRQVNSPLHF.

V usage is TRBV7-2 and J usage is TRBJ2-5; 8 bases are a match to TRBD1. The CDR3 contains 15 residues. With V trimmed by 6 bases and J by 0 bases, 6 bases remained unmatched. Looked up from germline, CDR1 is SGHTA and CDR2 is FQGNSA. In DNA, the CDR3 is TGTGCCAGCAGTCACGGACAGGGAGACCAAGAGACCCAGTACTTC. Amino acid sequence: CASSHGQGDQETQYF.

V is TRBV5-1 and J is TRBJ2-5, with D perhaps TRBD1 (6 bases). Germline V gene sequence: CDR1 SGHRS, CDR2 YFSETQ. This CDR3 has 15 amino acids. V gave up 3 bases and J gave up 2 bases, with 14 bases separating them. CDR3 nucleotide sequence: TGCGCCAGCAGCTACGGGACATCCGTTCAAGAGACCCAGTACTTC. It codes for CASSYGTSVQETQYF.

This chain connects TRBV5-6 to TRBJ2-3, with D possibly TRBD2 on 5 matching bases. V shed 4 bases and J shed 2 bases, with 11 bases lying between them. Germline loops: CDR1 SGHDT, CDR2 YYEEEE. This CDR3 has 14 amino acids. CDR3 nucleotides: TGTGCCAGCAGCCTCGGGGTAATCACAGATACGCAGTATTTT. This gives the protein CASSLGVITDTQYF. The full variable domain, its missing parts supplied by reference TRBV5-6 and TRBJ2-3, is DAGVTQSPTHLIKTRGQQVTLRCSPKSGHDTVSWYQQALGQGPQFIFQYYEEEERQRGNFPDRFSGHQFPNYSSELNVNALLLGDSALYLCASSLGVITDTQYFGPGTRLTVL.

The rearrangement links TRBV13 to TRBJ2-7, with D maybe TRBD2 (6 bases). Germline CDR1 and CDR2: PRHDT and FYEKMQ (reference sequence). Trimming removed 5 bases from V and 2 bases from J, with 13 bases in between. CDR3 length: 14 residues. In DNA, the CDR3 is TGTGCCAGCAGCCCCCGGGACTCCGCCTACGAGCAGTACTTC. Protein sequence: CASSPRDSAYEQYF.

The chain is built from TRBV14 and TRBJ2-3, with D perhaps TRBD2 (6 bases). Trimming left V 2 bases short and J 5 bases short, with 23 bases between. Germline lookup yields CDR1 SGHDN and CDR2 FVKESK. This CDR3 region has 18 residues. In DNA, the CDR3 is TGTGCCAGCAGCCAAAAACCCGCGCTAGCGCGGGGAATAGATACGCAGTATTTT. It yields the protein CASSQKPALARGIDTQYF.

CDR3 DNA: TGTGCCAGCATTTTTAGGACAGGGGGTTTATCTGAAGCTTTCTTT. It encodes CASIFRTGGLSEAFF. The chain couples TRBV28 to TRBJ1-1; TRBD1 matches at 10 bases. The V and J ends lost 7 bases and 6 bases, in that order; junction bases with no gene match: 11. The length of the CDR3 is 15 residues. From germline, CDR1 is MDHEN and CDR2 SYDVKM.

This clone was counted only a few times. The chain links TRBV19 to TRBJ2-5; 7 bases map to TRBD2. This CDR3 comprises 13 residues. V gave up 6 bases and J gave up 5 bases; unmatched junction bases: 6. Germline CDR1 LNHDA, CDR2 SQIVND (reference sequence). CDR3 residues: CASRPRGEETQYF. The CDR3 DNA reads as TGTGCCAGTAGGCCCCGGGGGGAGGAGACCCAGTACTTC.

The CDR3 protein is CAWSKVLAGVLVQETQYF. In nucleotides, the CDR3 is TGTGCCTGGAGTAAGGTTCTAGCGGGAGTTTTGGTCCAAGAGACCCAGTACTTC. The V gene is TRBV30, the J gene TRBJ2-5, with 10 bases matching TRBD2. The germline gives CDR1 GTSNPN, CDR2 SVGIG (reference sequence). The CDR3 totals 18 residues. V dropped 2 bases and J dropped 1; count of bases not matched to a gene: 13.

The CDR3 loop reads CAISSGTGKETQYF. In DNA form, the CDR3 reads TGTGCCATCAGTTCCGGGACAGGAAAAGAGACCCAGTACTTC. V gene TRBV10-3 combines with J gene TRBJ2-5, with 8 bases identical to TRBD1. V shed 5 bases and J 3 bases; nucleotides not matched to a gene: 5. The CDR3 has 14 residues. Germline CDR1 reads ENHRY; CDR2 reads SYGVKD.